These 12 T cell receptor beta chains came from one sample sequenced in a study of tumor-infiltrating lymphocytes in primary liver carcinoma. Out of unsorted whole blood came the blood RNA, and germline DNA was extracted as well. The input was about 490 ng total RNA; TCR beta cDNA was made from it with a constant-region primer. Libraries for TCR beta were built through three nested multiplex PCR rounds, which together made up a slightly modified ARM-PCR procedure. Both of the initial two PCR rounds ran for roughly 11 cycles and employed TRBV1-TRBV30 forward primers alongside a C-beta reverse primer. TCRdb re-called the multiplex PCR reads through MiXCR, storing one row per CDR3 protein. This table has 300,000 to 400,000 distinct CDR3 sequences, less than 75% appearing once. Specimen: peripheral blood. These receptors all stem from a man between 40 and 49 years old with primary liver carcinoma and hepatitis B virus infection.

This clonotype was observed a handful of times. V gene TRBV5-1 combines with J gene TRBJ2-5; TRBD2 might be the D (6 bases). V lost 0 bases to trimming and J lost 5 bases, with 17 bases between them. The CDR3 is 16 residues long. The germline gives CDR1 SGHRS, CDR2 YFSETQ. CDR3 in amino acids: CASSLAGTGAAETQYF. The CDR3 DNA sequence: TGCGCCAGCAGCTTGGCCGGGACGGGAGCCGCGGAGACCCAGTACTTC.

With regard to this clonotype: This could be a read error, since a much larger clone is one nucleotide away. This chain links TRBV4-1 with TRBJ1-3; D remains unclear. Germline loops: CDR1 MGHRA, CDR2 YSYEKL. The CDR3 has 15 amino acids. The V gene lost 4 bases and the J gene lost 0 bases, with 10 bases spanning the gap. CDR3 nucleotides: TGCGCCAGCAGCCGGAGTGTGGCCTCTGGAAACACCATATATTTT. Encoded protein: CASSRSVASGNTIYF.

Turning to this clonotype: One junction end does not reproduce the germline sequence, and a read error may be involved. The rearrangement links TRBV10-2 to TRBJ2-3; maybe TRBD2 (6 bases). Germline values: CDR1 WSHSY, CDR2 SAAADI. This CDR3 spans 12 amino acids. CDR3: CACSHTSWRTYF. As DNA, the CDR3 is TGCGCCTGCAGCCACACTAGCTGGAGAACGTATTTT.

Comments on this clonotype: With a much larger clone just one base away, this may be a read error. The chain employs TRBV6-2 or TRBV6-3 and TRBJ2-7, with 8 bases lining up with TRBD2. The junction had 12 bases not matched to a gene; V was cut back by 5 bases and J by 6 bases. The V gene's germline CDR1 is MNHEY and CDR2 SVGEGT. There are 15 residues in the CDR3. DNA of the CDR3: TGTGCCAGCAGTGAATGGGTTAGCGGGATCAGCGAGCAGTACTTC. Its translation is CASSEWVSGISEQYF.

This clonotype was seen many times. V usage is TRBV11-3 and J usage is TRBJ2-2; D perhaps matches TRBD1 (7 bases). Germline V lookup: CDR1 SGHNT, CDR2 YENEEA. The CDR3 sequence is 14 residues long. Trimming removed 4 bases at V and 7 bases at J, with 13 bases between. The CDR3 reads CASSSYRGGGELFF. Written as DNA, the CDR3 is TGTGCCAGCAGCTCTTACAGGGGAGGCGGGGAGCTGTTTTTT.

This chain links TRBV28 with TRBJ2-2, with a possible D match to TRBD1 (6 bases). Deletions cut 4 bases from V and 0 bases from J, with 12 bases between. Germline CDR1 is MDHEN and CDR2 is SYDVKM. CDR3 length: 16 residues. The CDR3 sequence: CASSSTGTTNTGELFF. The CDR3 bases are TGTGCCAGCAGTTCGACCGGGACAACGAACACCGGGGAGCTGTTTTTT.

A few counts support this clonotype. This chain links TRBV5-1 with TRBJ2-1; 10 nucleotides line up with TRBD2. This CDR3 spans 16 amino acids. Germline V gene lookup returns CDR1 SGHRS and CDR2 YFSETQ. V trimming: 2 bases; J trimming: 4 bases; junction bases outside the gene matches: 6. The CDR3 reads CASSFDTSGMYNEQFF. The CDR3 DNA reads as TGCGCCAGCAGCTTTGATACTAGCGGGATGTACAATGAGCAGTTCTTC.

This clonotype appeared a few times. CDR3 loop: CASSLAGRVNQPQHF. Here the CDR3 DNA reads TGTGCCAGCAGCTTAGCTGGCCGGGTCAATCAGCCCCAGCATTTT. The chain couples TRBV7-8 to TRBJ1-5; the D is unclear. V was cut by 0 bases and J by 3 bases, with 9 bases left in between. From germline, CDR1 is SGHVS and CDR2 FQNEAQ. The CDR3 loop spans 15 amino acids.

Remarks on this clonotype: A read error is possible here, since a much larger clone lies one base away. The chain has TRBV5-5 and TRBJ2-5, with D unclear. The CDR3 is 13 residues long. CDR1 SGHKS and CDR2 YYEKEE come from the germline V gene (reference sequence). V gave up 2 bases and J gave up 5 bases, with 10 bases separating them. The CDR3 sequence: CASSFESLETQYF. The CDR3 DNA reads TGTGCCAGCAGCTTCGAGAGTCTGGAGACCCAGTACTTC.

This clonotype was picked up one time. This chain joins TRBV5-6 and TRBJ2-2; tentative D call: TRBD1 (6 bases). Germline CDR1 SGHDT, CDR2 YYEEEE. This CDR3 comprises 16 residues. Trimming removed 5 bases from V and 6 bases from J, with 20 bases in between. The CDR3 sequence is CASRPHGRGAPGELFF. CDR3 sequence (DNA): TGTGCCAGCAGGCCGCATGGCAGGGGAGCCCCCGGGGAGCTGTTTTTT.

The chain couples TRBV11-2 to TRBJ1-1; D is perhaps TRBD1 (6 bases). CDR1 is SGHAT and CDR2 is FQNNGV in the germline V gene. The germline V and J ends were trimmed by 5 bases and 2 bases, with 15 bases remaining between them. The CDR3 consists of 15 residues. In DNA, the CDR3 is TGTGCCAGCAGCACCGGGGGGGCTTTAAACACTGAAGCTTTCTTT. Protein sequence: CASSTGGALNTEAFF.

This clonotype turned up a few times. The chain has TRBV13 and TRBJ2-5; 12 positions agree with TRBD2. The CDR3 has 18 amino acids. The J segment lost 0 bases and the V segment lost 5 bases, leaving 10 bases of the junction unmatched. From germline, CDR1 is PRHDT and CDR2 FYEKMQ (reference sequence). The DNA of the CDR3 is TGTGCCAGCAGCCTTGGACTAGCGGGGACCCAGTACCAAGAGACCCAGTACTTC. This sequence encodes CASSLGLAGTQYQETQYF.